Listed below are T cell receptor beta chains from one sample, sequenced in a study of lymphopenia after photon versus proton radiotherapy. The assay was immunoSEQ multiplex PCR, and TCRdb's table has in-frame clones only and misses some. The sample yields around 29,000 clones, about 86% seen once. The input for sequencing was peripheral blood, taken from a patient treated with proton-based radiotherapy. All receptors come from a woman aged 60-75 years with cholangiocarcinoma. Some clones in this sample may be carry-over from other donors' samples. The CDR3 runs from the conserved cysteine through the conserved F or W. The D gene is left open where the match is weak. The size field is filled for only some rows; it gives once, few, many or a size class.

>.|TRBV7-9|TRBJ1-3|.
CASSLGISGNTIYF
TGTGCCAGCAGCTTAGGGATCTCTGGAAACACCATATATTTT
>.|TRBV5-1|TRBJ1-2|.
CASSAGDGSYGYTF
TGCGCCAGCAGCGCAGGGGACGGCAGCTATGGCTACACCTTC
>.|TRBV7-2|TRBJ2-5|.
CASSLGRLKETQYF
TGTGCCAGCAGCTTAGGGAGGTTGAAAGAGACCCAGTACTTC
>.|TRBV7-3|TRBJ2-2|.
CASGGGNTGELFF
TGTGCCTCCGGGGGAGGGAACACCGGGGAGCTGTTTTTT
>.|TRBV2|TRBJ1-2|.
CASVRAGDGYTF
TGTGCCAGCGTTAGGGCAGGGGATGGCTACACCTTC
>.|TRBV7-2|TRBJ2-5|.
CASSLQGVRGTQYF
TGTGCCAGCAGCTTACAGGGAGTAAGGGGGACCCAGTACTTC
>few|TRBV9|TRBJ1-2|TRBD1
CASSGQGHYRYTF
TGTGCCAGCAGCGGACAGGGCCATTATCGCTACACCTTC
>.|TRBV19|TRBJ1-3|TRBD1
CASSRDRGKGNTIYF
TGTGCCAGTAGCCGGGACAGGGGGAAAGGAAACACCATATATTTT
>.|TRBV4-1|TRBJ2-3|.
CASRGPPTDTQYF
TGCGCCAGCAGGGGCCCCCCAACAGATACGCAGTATTTT
>.|TRBV10-3|TRBJ1-1|TRBD1
CAIRGPTGVHTEAFF
TGTGCCATCAGGGGACCGACAGGGGTTCACACTGAAGCTTTCTTT
>few|TRBV19|TRBJ1-2|.
CASNSGGTGYGYTF
TGTGCCAGTAATTCAGGTGGCACCGGCTATGGCTACACCTTC
>.|TRBV5-6|TRBJ2-7|.
CASRYQGLRKQYF
TGTGCCAGCAGATATCAGGGCCTACGAAAGCAGTACTTC
>.|TRBV7-3|TRBJ2-1|.
CASSLTLTKDPFF
TGTGCCAGCAGCTTAACGTTGACCAAGGATCCGTTCTTC
>.|TRBV7-2|TRBJ2-3|TRBD2
CASSLGAGVDTQYF
TGTGCCAGCAGCTTAGGCGCGGGAGTAGATACGCAGTATTTT
>.|TRBV27|TRBJ2-5|.
CASAGGARETQYF
TGTGCCAGCGCCGGAGGGGCGCGAGAGACCCAGTACTTC
>.|TRBV28|TRBJ1-1|.
CASSQGFEAFF
TGTGCCAGCAGCCAGGGGTTTGAAGCTTTCTTT
>once|TRBV4-1|TRBJ2-7|.
CASSQVLGSYEQYF
TGCGCCAGCAGCCAAGTCTTAGGGTCCTACGAGCAGTACTTC
>.|TRBV28|TRBJ2-2|.
CASSVSGSGELFF
TGTGCCAGCAGTGTATCGGGGTCCGGGGAGCTGTTTTTT
>.|TRBV19|TRBJ1-2|TRBD1
CASSSGQGNYGYTF
TGTGCCAGTAGTTCGGGACAGGGAAATTATGGCTACACCTTC
>.|TRBV12-5|TRBJ2-1|TRBD2
CASGSGWRGGLNSYNEQFF
TGTGCTAGTGGTTCGGGTTGGCGGGGGGGCCTGAATTCCTACAATGAGCAGTTCTTC
>.|TRBV5-1|TRBJ1-1|.
CASSEQNTEAFF
TGCGCCAGCAGTGAGCAGAACACTGAAGCTTTCTTT
>.|TRBV5-8|TRBJ1-1|.
CASSLVATPDTEAFF
TGTGCCAGCAGCTTGGTAGCGACACCGGACACTGAAGCTTTCTTT
>.|TRBV4-1|TRBJ2-7|.
CASSHLQGDEQYF
TGCGCCAGCAGCCACTTGCAGGGCGACGAGCAGTACTTC
>once|TRBV6-6|TRBJ1-1|.
CASSYSHGGTEAFF
TGTGCCAGCAGTTACTCCCACGGGGGCACTGAAGCTTTCTTT
>.|TRBV18|TRBJ2-5|TRBD1
CASSPGTGEETQYF
TGTGCCAGCTCACCGGGGACAGGTGAAGAGACCCAGTACTTC
>.|TRBV7-6|TRBJ2-3|TRBD1
CASSALPGQGHTDTQYF
TGTGCCAGCAGCGCCTTACCGGGACAGGGACACACAGATACGCAGTATTTT
>.|TRBV7-2|TRBJ1-3|.
CASSLVSTESGNTIYF
TGTGCCAGCAGCTTAGTTTCAACAGAGTCTGGAAACACCATATATTTT
>.|TRBV19|TRBJ2-3|.
CASSPGLNTQYF
TGTGCCAGTAGTCCCGGACTGAATACGCAGTATTTT
>.|TRBV19|TRBJ1-2|TRBD1
CASIQGVGYGYTF
TGTGCCAGTATTCAGGGGGTCGGCTATGGCTACACCTTC
>.|TRBV29-1|TRBJ2-7|.
CSVTIMVGSYEQYF
TGCAGCGTCACCATCATGGTAGGTAGCTACGAGCAGTACTTC
>.|TRBV7-2|TRBJ2-7|.
CASSFTGYEQYF
TGTGCCAGCAGCTTCACAGGGTACGAGCAGTACTTC
>.|TRBV28|TRBJ2-2|.
CASSSFPSGGDPTGELFF
TGTGCCAGCAGTTCCTTCCCTAGTGGGGGAGACCCCACCGGGGAGCTGTTTTTT
>once|TRBV29-1|TRBJ2-7|.
CSVDGGTDVREQYF
TGCAGCGTTGATGGGGGGACCGACGTTCGTGAGCAGTACTTC
>few|TRBV9|TRBJ1-2|.
CASSVVPAKGYTF
TGTGCCAGCAGCGTAGTGCCGGCAAAAGGCTACACCTTC
>.|TRBV4-1|TRBJ1-4|.
CASSQEGLQWEKLFF
TGCGCCAGCAGCCAAGAAGGTTTACAGTGGGAAAAACTGTTTTTT
>.|TRBV7-9|TRBJ2-5|TRBD1
CASSPQGQETQYF
TGTGCCAGCAGCCCACAGGGGCAAGAGACCCAGTACTTC
>.|TRBV9|TRBJ2-5|.
CASSVVGGMRETQYF
TGTGCCAGCAGCGTAGTGGGGGGCATGAGGGAGACCCAGTACTTC
>medium-sized|TRBV4-1|TRBJ2-7|TRBD2
CASSQAGTSPLHEQYF
TGCGCCAGCAGCCAAGCCGGGACTAGCCCCCTCCACGAGCAGTACTTC
>.|TRBV5-4|TRBJ1-1|TRBD1
CASSKGQGINTEAFF
TGTGCCAGCAGCAAGGGACAGGGGATAAACACTGAAGCTTTCTTT
>.|TRBV2|TRBJ1-3|.
CASSEPGQGNTIYF
TGTGCCAGCAGTGAACCCGGACAGGGAAACACCATATATTTT
>once|TRBV6-5|TRBJ2-3|.
CASSYSKRAQDTQYF
TGTGCCAGCAGTTACTCGAAACGGGCCCAGGATACGCAGTATTTT